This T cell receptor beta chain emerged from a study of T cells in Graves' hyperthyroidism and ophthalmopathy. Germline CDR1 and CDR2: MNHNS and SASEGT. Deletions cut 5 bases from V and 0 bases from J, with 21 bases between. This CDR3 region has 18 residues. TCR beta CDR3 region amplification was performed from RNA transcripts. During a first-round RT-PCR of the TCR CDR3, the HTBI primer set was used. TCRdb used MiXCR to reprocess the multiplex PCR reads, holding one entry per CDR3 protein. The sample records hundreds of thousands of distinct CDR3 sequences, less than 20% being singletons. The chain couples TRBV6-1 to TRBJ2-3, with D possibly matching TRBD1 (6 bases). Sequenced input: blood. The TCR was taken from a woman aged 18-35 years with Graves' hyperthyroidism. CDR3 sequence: CASSPRWGRSASTDTQYF. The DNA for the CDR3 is TGTGCCAGCAGTCCCCGGTGGGGGCGGAGTGCTAGCACAGATACGCAGTATTTT.